Here is one T cell receptor (beta chain) with its context. The target antigen is unknown. The ends lost 3 bases at V and 3 bases at J; junction bases unmatched: 10. This CDR3 spans 16 amino acids. Germline CDR1 MGHRA, CDR2 YSYEKL. The sample comes from a study of cytomegalovirus exposure and HLA in healthy donors. Use of 60 Vbeta and 13 Jbeta primers characterized the PCR. Assay used: immunoSEQ multiplex PCR; TCRdb lists only in-frame clones, some missing. The repertoire includes over 150,000 clones, 70% to 80% of them detected once, and around 4.1% sits in the top ten. Nominally healthy donors were sampled, though unrecorded immune exposures were likely. Study-level points and caveats: The number of N-insertions in an Asian-associated ancestry cluster was reportedly below the approximately 680-donor mean in a later analysis. Overall, approximately 180 TCR beta chains were annotated as cytomegalovirus-associated. In an earlier analysis, in under 700 donors, most V segments appeared productive either ~87% or ~30% of the time.

The receptor comes from a woman in her thirties or forties in good health and CMV-seronegative. The sequenced sample was PBMCs. This chain uses TRBV4-1 with TRBJ2-7; 8 bases map to TRBD1. CDR3 residues: CASSQERTGMVYEQYF. The CDR3 coding sequence is TGCGCCAGCAGCCAGGAGCGGACAGGGATGGTCTACGAGCAGTACTTC.